Listed here are 11 T cell receptor beta chains from one sample, sequenced in a study of cytomegalovirus exposure and HLA in healthy donors. 60 Vbeta and 13 Jbeta primers were used in PCR. TCRdb keeps only in-frame clones here, not all; method: immunoSEQ multiplex PCR. The sample lists about 78,000 clones, approximately 80% occurring once. Sequenced sample: PBMCs. These receptors all stem from a woman between 50 and 59 years old in good health and CMV-seropositive.

The rearrangement joins TRBV13 to TRBJ2-7; 8 bases are shared with TRBD2. This CDR3 contains 14 residues. Per germline, CDR1 PRHDT and CDR2 FYEKMQ (reference sequence). With V trimmed by 5 bases and J by 2 bases, 5 bases remained unmatched. CDR3 residues: CASSPSGGPYEQYF. The CDR3 bases are TGTGCCAGCAGCCCGAGCGGGGGCCCCTACGAGCAGTACTTC.

DNA of the CDR3: TGTGCCAGCAGCGGGGGCCACGGGGGGTATGGCTACACCTTC. As protein: CASSGGHGGYGYTF. The chain has TRBV5-6 and TRBJ1-2; perhaps TRBD1 as D (6 bases). Per germline, CDR1 SGHDT and CDR2 YYEEEE. The CDR3 runs 14 residues. Trimming stripped 4 bases from V and 5 bases from J, with 15 bases between. The full variable domain, rest sourced from reference TRBV5-6 and TRBJ1-2, is DAGVTQSPTHLIKTRGQQVTLRCSPKSGHDTVSWYQQALGQGPQFIFQYYEEEERQRGNFPDRFSGHQFPNYSSELNVNALLLGDSALYLCASSGGHGGYGYTFGSGTRLTVV.

The V call is TRBV11-2, the J call TRBJ2-7; TRBD2 aligns across 13 bases. Germline V CDR1 and CDR2: SGHAT, FQNNGV. The CDR3 consists of 18 residues. V lost 4 bases, J lost 4 bases, and 13 bases stayed unmatched. CDR3 sequence reads: CASSSREPGLAGFYEQYV. CDR3 DNA sequence: TGTGCCAGCAGCTCAAGGGAGCCGGGACTAGCGGGATTTTACGAGCAGTACGTC.

The V call is TRBV7-9, the J call TRBJ1-2; TRBD1 is a possible D gene (6 bases). The CDR3 sequence is 15 residues long. Trimming took off 0 bases at V and 6 bases at J, with 14 bases between the two ends. Germline V lookup: CDR1 SEHNR, CDR2 FQNEAQ (reference sequence). DNA for the CDR3: TGTGCCAGCAGCTTAGCGCCGGGGGGCGCGGATGGCTACACCTTC. Protein: CASSLAPGGADGYTF. Based on the CDR3 plus reference TRBV7-9 and TRBJ1-2, the full variable domain is DTGVSQNPRHKITKRGQNVTFRCDPISEHNRLYWYRQTLGQGPEFLTYFQNEAQLEKSRLLSDRFSAERPKGSFSTLEIQRTEQGDSAMYLCASSLAPGGADGYTFGSGTRLTVV.

V is TRBV6-1 and J is TRBJ1-2; D is possibly TRBD1 (6 bases). This CDR3 has 13 amino acids. V dropped 6 bases and J dropped 5 bases, with 13 bases sitting between them. Germline CDR1 and CDR2: MNHNS and SASEGT. DNA for the CDR3: TGTGCCAGCAGCCCGGGACAAACGTATGGCTACACCTTC. Translating gives CASSPGQTYGYTF.

The J gene is TRBJ1-4, the V gene TRBV5-4, with 8 bases fitting TRBD1. V was pared by 0 bases and J by 5 bases, with 3 bases of the junction left unmatched. CDR1 is SGHNT, CDR2 YYREEE, per germline (reference sequence). The CDR3 consists of 15 residues. Here the CDR3 reads CASSLGNRGNEKLFF. CDR3 nucleotides: TGTGCCAGCAGCTTGGGGAACAGGGGGAATGAAAAACTGTTTTTT.

This clone has just a few counts. Other nucleotide sequences from this sample produce the same CDR3. CDR3 bases: TGTGCCAGCAGCTTGCCAGGGCGCCGCACAGATACGCAGTATTTT. Amino acid sequence: CASSLPGRRTDTQYF. J is TRBJ2-3 and V is TRBV5-4, with D maybe TRBD1 (5 bases). V lost 1 base to trimming and J lost 1 base, with 10 bases between them. Per germline, CDR1 SGHNT and CDR2 YYREEE (reference sequence). The CDR3 is 15 residues long.

The V gene is TRBV6-6, the J gene TRBJ2-7; TRBD1 matches 7 bases. Germline-derived CDR1 and CDR2 are MNHNY and SVGAGI (reference sequence). Trimming cost V 6 bases and J 4 bases; bases outside gene matches: 15. The CDR3 totals 16 residues. The CDR3 is CASSPHLGTVTYEQYF. The CDR3, as DNA: TGTGCCAGCAGCCCCCATCTGGGGACAGTGACGTACGAGCAGTACTTC.

The J gene is TRBJ2-7, the V gene TRBV7-6; D is possibly TRBD2 (5 bases). Germline CDR1 reads SGHVS; CDR2 reads FNYEAQ. This CDR3 comprises 14 residues. Trimming took off 1 base at V and 2 bases at J, with 9 bases between the two ends. The CDR3 bases are TGTGCCAGCAGCTTAGGTCAACTAGCCTACGAGCAGTACTTC. Its protein is CASSLGQLAYEQYF. Complete variable domain (other parts from reference TRBV7-6 and TRBJ2-7): GAGVSQSPRYKVTKRGQDVALRCDPISGHVSLYWYRQALGQGPEFLTYFNYEAQQDKSGLPNDRFSAERPEGSISTLTIQRTEQRDSAMYRCASSLGQLAYEQYFGPGTRLTVT.

V usage is TRBV6-1 and J usage is TRBJ1-1; 11 positions match TRBD1. With V trimmed by 3 bases and J by 6 bases, 9 bases remained unmatched. From germline, CDR1 is MNHNS and CDR2 SASEGT. This CDR3 has 16 residues. The CDR3 spells CASSEGWGQGGSEAFF. DNA for the CDR3: TGTGCCAGCAGTGAGGGGTGGGGACAGGGGGGTTCTGAAGCTTTCTTT.

With respect to this clone: The junction departs from germline at one end; a sequencing error may be responsible. The gene calls are TRBV12-5 and TRBJ2-7, with D unresolved. Germline values: CDR1 LGHNT, CDR2 FRNRAP. The CDR3 is 13 amino acids. CDR3 nucleotide sequence: TGTGCTAGTGGTTTTACCCCCTCCTACGGGCAGTACTTC. It is translated as CASGFTPSYGQYF.